This TCR beta chain was documented in a study of regulatory T cells in long-lasting Graves disease (dated by TCRdb to the early 2020s). Context from the whole study: Persistent Graves' disease meant more than 5 years of antithyroid drug treatment with TSH receptor autoantibodies that stayed positive. A total of around 35 samples were covered by TCR sequencing, comprising some 13 persistent and around 20 newly diagnosed Graves' disease patients. Persistent Graves' disease patients in the clinical cohort had taken antithyroid drugs for about 9.7 years on average. This study used TCR sequencing and RNA sequencing of peripheral blood to compare persistent Graves' disease patients against newly diagnosed Graves' disease patients. The study was conducted in China and was registered as a clinical trial. The investigation overall reported the following: Sequencing and analysis were limited to the TCR beta chain. Persistent Graves' disease patients showed lower TCR Shannon entropy and fewer highly expanded clones than newly diagnosed patients, suggesting clonal expansion. Preferential use of TRBV28, TRBJ1-2 and TRBJ2-5 was observed in persistent disease, whereas TRBV20-1 and TRBJ2-1 were favored in newly diagnosed disease. Persistent patients shared more public clonotypes among themselves (2,741) than newly diagnosed patients did (more than 950). Because the primary lesion, thyroid tissue, could not be accessed, the study looked at peripheral blood alone. As a limitation, the authors acknowledged that the small sample size may reduce accuracy.

Of note for this clonotype: The antigen it recognizes is unknown. No base qualities exist here, and no much larger clone lies one base off it.

Library preparation employed multiplex PCR. The sample was run on an Illumina HiSeq 4000. iRepertoire HTBI primers and Arm-PCR amplification of CDR3 regions were used to construct TCR beta libraries. PCR products were gel purified before sequencing. Per the authors' processing: Gene usage analysis of CDR3 amino acid clonotypes used the 62 TRBV and around 14 TRBJ segments found across samples. COPE and FqMerger were used to merge the filtered high-quality paired reads into contigs. BLAST was used to align contigs to the IMGT TRBV, TRBD and TRBJ reference genes, and CDR3 was defined following IMGT. Any clonotype with a frequency above 0.1% was counted as a highly expanded clone. Shannon entropy served as the measure of repertoire diversity, while the Gini coefficient captured V-J evenness. A clonotype was considered public if more than one individual shared it. TCRdb ran its own pipeline on the public reads, namely fastp trimming at Q25 and MiXCR clone calling, and kept in-frame beta chains. Rows with a matching CDR3 protein are joined into one entry that keeps the most common DNA and genes. The V and J calls follow TCRdb's processing rather than the paper's. Recorded for this sample are 650,000 to 850,000 distinct CDR3 sequences; around 30% of them occurred a single time. Jointly, the top ten make up around 40% of the sample.

Trimming removed 1 base from V and 11 bases from J, leaving 9 bases between the germline ends. CDR1 is given as DFQATT and CDR2 as SNEGSKA, both from the germline V gene (reference sequence). Counted from cysteine to phenylalanine, this CDR3 has 11 amino acids. The only DNA kept is the CDR3, 33 bases in frame from the first base. The sample's time point label, decoded: persistent/refractory GD, antithyroid drugs over 5 years with positive TRAb. For both TCR sequencing and RNA sequencing, RNA was extracted from PBMCs in TRIzol. Graves' disease was diagnosed according to American Thyroid Association guidelines. The patients came from an endocrinology department in Xi'an, China. Each patient gave roughly 8.4 milliliters of peripheral blood, collected in an EDTA anticoagulant tube. Ficoll Paque Plus density gradient separation was used to isolate PBMCs, and no additional T cell sorting was done. An Agilent 2100 Bioanalyzer and agarose gel were used to assess RNA quality, and a NanoDrop 2000 was used to measure RNA concentration.

The clonotype was recovered from a female donor with Graves disease. This sequence uses TRBV20-1 and TRBJ1-5; the D segment cannot be called with confidence. The sequencing here drew on peripheral blood mononuclear cells (PBMCs), taken when the disease was refractory, from a patient treated with antithyroid drugs. The bases are TGCAGTGCTAGAGGCCCCGCAACCCAGCATTTT. Its protein is CSARGPATQHF.